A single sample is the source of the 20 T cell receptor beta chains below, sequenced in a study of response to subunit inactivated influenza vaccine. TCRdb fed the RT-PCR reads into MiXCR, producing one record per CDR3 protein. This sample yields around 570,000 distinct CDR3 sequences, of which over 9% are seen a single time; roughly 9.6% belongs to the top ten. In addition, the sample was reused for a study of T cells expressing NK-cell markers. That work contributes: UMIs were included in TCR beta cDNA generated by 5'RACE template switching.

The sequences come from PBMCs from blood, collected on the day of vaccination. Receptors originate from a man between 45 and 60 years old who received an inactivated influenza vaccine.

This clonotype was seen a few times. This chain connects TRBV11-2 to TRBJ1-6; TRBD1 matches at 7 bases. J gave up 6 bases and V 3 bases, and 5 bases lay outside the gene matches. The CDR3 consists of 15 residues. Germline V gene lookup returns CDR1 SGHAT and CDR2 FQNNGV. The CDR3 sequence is CASSFWDSFNSPLHF. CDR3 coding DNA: TGTGCCAGCAGCTTTTGGGACAGTTTTAATTCACCCCTCCACTTT.

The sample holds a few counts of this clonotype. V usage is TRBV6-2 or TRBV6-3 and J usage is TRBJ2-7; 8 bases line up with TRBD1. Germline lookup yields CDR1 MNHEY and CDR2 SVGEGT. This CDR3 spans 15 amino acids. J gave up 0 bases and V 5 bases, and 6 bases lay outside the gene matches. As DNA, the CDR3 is TGTGCCAGCAGTGGGGACAGGAGGAGCTCCTACGAGCAGTACTTC. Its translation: CASSGDRRSSYEQYF.

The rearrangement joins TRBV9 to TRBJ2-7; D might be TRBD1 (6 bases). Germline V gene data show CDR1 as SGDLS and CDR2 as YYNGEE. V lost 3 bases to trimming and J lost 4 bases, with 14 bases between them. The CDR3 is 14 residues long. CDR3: CASSAGVVGYEQYF. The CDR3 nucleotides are TGTGCCAGCAGCGCAGGGGTGGTGGGGTACGAGCAGTACTTC.

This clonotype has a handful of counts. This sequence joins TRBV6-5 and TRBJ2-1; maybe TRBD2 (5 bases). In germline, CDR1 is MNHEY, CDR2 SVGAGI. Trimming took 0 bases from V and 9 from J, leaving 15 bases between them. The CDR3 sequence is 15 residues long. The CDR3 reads CASSYSSHGVGEQFF. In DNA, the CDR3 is TGTGCCAGCAGTTACTCGAGTCACGGGGTTGGTGAGCAGTTCTTC.

The CDR3 DNA follows: TGTGCCAGCACCTTAACAGGTCGCCATCAGCCCCAGCATTTT. Translating it yields CASTLTGRHQPQHF. The gene calls are TRBV6-1 and TRBJ1-5; TRBD1 is a possible D gene (5 bases). This CDR3 is 14 amino acids long. Per the germline V gene, CDR1 is MNHNS and CDR2 is SASEGT. The V and J ends lost 7 bases and 5 bases respectively, with 15 bases between them.

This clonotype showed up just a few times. CDR3 in DNA: TGTGCCAGCAGTTACTCGATAGACCGGACAGGCCGCCCTAGCAATCAGCCCCAGCATTTT. Translating gives CASSYSIDRTGRPSNQPQHF. This chain links TRBV6-2 or TRBV6-3 with TRBJ1-5, with 7 bases lining up with TRBD1. The CDR3 totals 20 residues. Losses at the gene ends were 0 bases for V and 0 bases for J; bases not matched to a gene: 14. Germline CDR1 and CDR2: MNHEY and SVGEGT.

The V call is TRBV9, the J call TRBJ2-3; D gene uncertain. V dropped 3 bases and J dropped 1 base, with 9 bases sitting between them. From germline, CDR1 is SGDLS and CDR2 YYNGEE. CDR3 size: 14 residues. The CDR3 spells CASSDRRGTDTQYF. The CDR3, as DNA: TGTGCCAGCAGCGATAGAAGAGGCACAGATACGCAGTATTTT.

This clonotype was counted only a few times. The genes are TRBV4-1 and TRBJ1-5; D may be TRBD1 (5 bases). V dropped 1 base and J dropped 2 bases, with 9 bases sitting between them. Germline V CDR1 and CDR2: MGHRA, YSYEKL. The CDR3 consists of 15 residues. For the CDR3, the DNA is TGCGCCAGCAGCCAAGGGGAGACAGGCAATCAGCCCCAGCATTTT. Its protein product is CASSQGETGNQPQHF.

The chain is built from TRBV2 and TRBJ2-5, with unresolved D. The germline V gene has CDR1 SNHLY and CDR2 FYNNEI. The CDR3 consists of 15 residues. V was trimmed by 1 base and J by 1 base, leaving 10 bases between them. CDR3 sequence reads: CASSEEALLQETQYF. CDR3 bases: TGTGCCAGCAGTGAAGAGGCTCTCCTCCAAGAGACCCAGTACTTC.

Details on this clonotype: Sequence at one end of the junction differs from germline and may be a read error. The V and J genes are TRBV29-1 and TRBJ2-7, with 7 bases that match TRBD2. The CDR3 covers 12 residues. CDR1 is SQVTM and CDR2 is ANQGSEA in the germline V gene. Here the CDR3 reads CSAESGTNEHYF. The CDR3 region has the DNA TGCAGCGCCGAGAGCGGGACGAACGAGCACTACTTC.

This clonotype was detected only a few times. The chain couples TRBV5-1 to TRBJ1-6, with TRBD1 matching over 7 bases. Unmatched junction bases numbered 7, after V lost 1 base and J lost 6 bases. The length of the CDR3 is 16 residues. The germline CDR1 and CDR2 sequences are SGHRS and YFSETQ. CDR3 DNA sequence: TGCGCCAGCAGCTTGAGCACCGGGACAGTTAATTCACCCCTCCACTTT. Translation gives CASSLSTGTVNSPLHF.

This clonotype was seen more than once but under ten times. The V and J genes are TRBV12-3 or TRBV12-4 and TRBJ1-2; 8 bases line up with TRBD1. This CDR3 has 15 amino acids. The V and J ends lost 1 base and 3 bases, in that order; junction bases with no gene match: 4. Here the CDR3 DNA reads TGTGCCAGCAGTTTAGTGGCAGGGGGCGACTATGGCTACACCTTC. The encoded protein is CASSLVAGGDYGYTF.

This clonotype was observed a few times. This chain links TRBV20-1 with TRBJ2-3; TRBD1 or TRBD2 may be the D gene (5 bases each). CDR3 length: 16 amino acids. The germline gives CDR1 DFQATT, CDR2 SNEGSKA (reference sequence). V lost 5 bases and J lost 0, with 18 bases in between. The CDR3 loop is CSAPDPRDRSTDTQYF. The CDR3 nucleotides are TGCAGTGCTCCTGATCCCCGGGACCGGAGCACAGATACGCAGTATTTT.

As DNA, the CDR3 is TGTGCCAGCAGATCAACTACCACAGATACGCAGTATTTT. Translation: CASRSTTTDTQYF. The chain has TRBV5-6 and TRBJ2-3; D not certain. Germline V gives CDR1 SGHDT, CDR2 YYEEEE. There are 13 residues in the CDR3. Between the trimmed V and J ends, which lost 5 bases and 2 bases, there was a span of 9 bases.

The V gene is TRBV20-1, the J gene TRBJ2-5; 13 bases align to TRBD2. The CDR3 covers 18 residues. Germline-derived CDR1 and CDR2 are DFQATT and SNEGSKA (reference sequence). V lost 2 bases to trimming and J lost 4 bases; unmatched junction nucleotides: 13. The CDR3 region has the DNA TGCAGTGCTAGAATCCTCTCTAGGACTAGCGGGGGCGGAGAGACCCAGTACTTC. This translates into CSARILSRTSGGGETQYF.

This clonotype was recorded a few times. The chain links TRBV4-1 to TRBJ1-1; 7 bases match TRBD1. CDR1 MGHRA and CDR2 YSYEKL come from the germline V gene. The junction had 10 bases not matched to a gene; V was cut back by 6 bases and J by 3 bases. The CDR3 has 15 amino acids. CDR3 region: CASRQPTGSDTEAFF. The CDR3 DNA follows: TGCGCCAGCAGACAACCGACAGGGTCGGACACTGAAGCTTTCTTT.

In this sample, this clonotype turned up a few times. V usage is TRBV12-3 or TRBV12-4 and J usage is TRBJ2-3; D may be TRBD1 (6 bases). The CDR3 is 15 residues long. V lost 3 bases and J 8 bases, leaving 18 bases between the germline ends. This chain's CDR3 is CASSLDSRLGGTQYF. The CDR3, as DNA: TGTGCCAGCAGTTTGGACAGCCGGCTAGGGGGTACGCAGTATTTT.

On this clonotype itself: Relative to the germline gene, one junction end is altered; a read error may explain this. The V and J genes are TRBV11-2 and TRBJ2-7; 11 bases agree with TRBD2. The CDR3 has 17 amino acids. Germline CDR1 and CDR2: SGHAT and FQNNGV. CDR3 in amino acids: CASGLDPGLAEAYEQYF. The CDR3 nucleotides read TGTGCCAGCGGCTTAGATCCGGGACTAGCGGAGGCCTACGAGCAGTACTTC.

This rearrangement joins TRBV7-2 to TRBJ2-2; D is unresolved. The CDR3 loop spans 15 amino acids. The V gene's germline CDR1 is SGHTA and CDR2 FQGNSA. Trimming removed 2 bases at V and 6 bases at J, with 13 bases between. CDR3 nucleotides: TGTGCCAGCAGCTTAAAACAGCTGCCTCCCGGGGAGCTGTTTTTT. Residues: CASSLKQLPPGELFF.

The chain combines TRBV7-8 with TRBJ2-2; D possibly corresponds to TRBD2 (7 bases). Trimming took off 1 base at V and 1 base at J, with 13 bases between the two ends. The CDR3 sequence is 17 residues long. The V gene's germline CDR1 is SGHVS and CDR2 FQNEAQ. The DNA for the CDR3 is TGTGCCAGCAGCTTAGGGGGAGGGGGGAAGAACACCGGGGAGCTGTTTTTT. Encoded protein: CASSLGGGGKNTGELFF.